This T cell receptor beta chain was found in a study of blood T cell repertoires in COVID-19. Germline assignment: CDR1 SGHNT and CDR2 YENEEA. V lost 4 bases and J lost 0, with 12 bases in between. There are 15 residues in the CDR3. The protocol was immunoSEQ multiplex PCR, while the TCRdb copy is restricted to in-frame clones and leaves out a portion. The repertoire includes over 200,000 clones, less than 90% of them detected once, and around 2.5% sits in the top ten. This sequence originates from a woman in her seventies with active or convalescent COVID-19. Sequencing was done on a sample of peripheral blood. The chain uses TRBV11-3 and TRBJ2-5; maybe TRBD1 (6 bases). The CDR3 nucleotides are TGTGCCAGCAGCTCGTCCGGGACACACCAAGAGACCCAGTACTTC. Amino acids: CASSSSGTHQETQYF. Full variable domain (missing parts from reference TRBV11-3 and TRBJ2-5): EAGVVQSPRYKIIEKKQPVAFWCNPISGHNTLYWYLQNLGQGPELLIRYENEEAVDDSQLPKDRFSAERLKGVDSTLKIQPAELGDSAVYLCASSSSGTHQETQYFGPGTRLLVL.